This TCR beta chain originates from a study of cytomegalovirus exposure and HLA in healthy donors. Some clones are missing from TCRdb's copy, which holds only in-frame ones; the method was immunoSEQ multiplex PCR. This table holds approximately 200,000 clones, around nine tenths found once. Study-wide points: Most TCR sequences were rare, but some public TCRs occurred in many donors. The tendency of first-cohort TCR clusters to co-occur in the 110 or so validation repertoires emerged from a later analysis.

Comments on this clone: The antigen is not known.

Germline CDR1 and CDR2: SGHVS and FQNEAQ. This CDR3 is 16 amino acids long. J was trimmed by 0 bases and V by 6 bases; bases with no gene match: 9. Input material: PBMCs. The rearrangement joins TRBV7-8 to TRBJ1-1, with 8 bases lining up with TRBD1. This TCR was recovered from a woman in her late teens or twenties in good health and CMV-seronegative. The CDR3 loop is CASSYTTGALNTEAFF. In DNA form, the CDR3 reads TGTGCCAGCAGTTACACGACAGGGGCATTGAACACTGAAGCTTTCTTT.